The sample holds a few counts of the clone carrying this TCR beta chain. This sample was taken from a study of CD8 T cells in Susac syndrome. The CDR3 extends over 15 amino acids. V shed 6 bases and J shed 6 bases, with 21 bases lying between them. Random hexamers were used to reverse transcribe an amount of roughly 0.45 to 1 ug RNA. Amplification of TCR beta CDR3 by immunoSEQ multiplex PCR spanned 54 Vbeta and 13 Jbeta. TCRdb reprocessed the immunoSEQ multiplex PCR reads via MiXCR and lists one record per CDR3 protein. The data show about 300,000 distinct CDR3 sequences, around 92% seen once. The chain carries TRBV12-3 or TRBV12-4 and TRBJ2-7; no clear D gene. The sequence derives from a human donor with multiple sclerosis. The material sequenced was CD4+ T cells from PBMCs. CDR3 amino acids: CASSGRVSVDREQYF. The CDR3 DNA is TGTGCCAGCAGCGGCCGTGTTTCAGTGGACCGCGAGCAGTACTTC.